This TCR beta chain was retrieved from a study of OX40 agonist ivuxolimab in advanced cancers. Overall study context: The study gave patients intravenous ivuxolimab at 0.01 to 10 mg/kg every 2 weeks. Partial responses were recorded for three patients, including one with hepatocellular carcinoma and two with cutaneous melanoma.

Germline V lookup: CDR1 SGHNT, CDR2 YYREEE (reference sequence). Trimming cost V 3 bases and J 1 base, with 7 bases left between them. The CDR3 covers 13 residues. Sequencing used immunoSEQ multiplex PCR; TCRdb keeps in-frame clones, though not all of them. The sample carries about 67,000 clones, approximately 90% recorded once. This clone came up once. Drawing of blood for sampling happened at baseline, at cycle 4 day 1, and at cycle 7 day 1. The sample here was CD4+ or CD8+ T cells sorted from blood, taken in a trial of the OX40 agonist ivuxolimab. The clonotype originates from an adult with an advanced solid tumor such as melanoma, head and neck, liver or kidney cancer. This chain connects TRBV5-4 to TRBJ1-2; D is perhaps TRBD1 (5 bases). DNA for the CDR3: TGTGCCAGCAGCTACGACAGTAACTATGGCTACACCTTC. It specifies CASSYDSNYGYTF.